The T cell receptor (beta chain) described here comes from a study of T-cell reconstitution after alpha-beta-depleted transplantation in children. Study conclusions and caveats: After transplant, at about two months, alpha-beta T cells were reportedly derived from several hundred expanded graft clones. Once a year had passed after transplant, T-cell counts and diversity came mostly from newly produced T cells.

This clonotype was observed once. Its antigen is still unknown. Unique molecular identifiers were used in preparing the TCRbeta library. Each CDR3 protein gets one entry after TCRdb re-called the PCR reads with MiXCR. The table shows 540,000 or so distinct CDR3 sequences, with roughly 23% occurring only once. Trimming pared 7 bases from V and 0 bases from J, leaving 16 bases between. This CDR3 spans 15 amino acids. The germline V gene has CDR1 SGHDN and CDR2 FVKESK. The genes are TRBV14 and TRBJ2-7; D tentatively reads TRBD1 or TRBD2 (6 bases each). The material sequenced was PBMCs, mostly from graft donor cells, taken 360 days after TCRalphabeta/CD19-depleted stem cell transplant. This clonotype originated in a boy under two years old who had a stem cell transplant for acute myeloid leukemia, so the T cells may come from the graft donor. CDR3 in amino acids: CASKRGGNPSYEQYF. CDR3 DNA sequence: TGTGCCAGCAAAAGAGGGGGGAACCCCTCCTACGAGCAGTACTTC.